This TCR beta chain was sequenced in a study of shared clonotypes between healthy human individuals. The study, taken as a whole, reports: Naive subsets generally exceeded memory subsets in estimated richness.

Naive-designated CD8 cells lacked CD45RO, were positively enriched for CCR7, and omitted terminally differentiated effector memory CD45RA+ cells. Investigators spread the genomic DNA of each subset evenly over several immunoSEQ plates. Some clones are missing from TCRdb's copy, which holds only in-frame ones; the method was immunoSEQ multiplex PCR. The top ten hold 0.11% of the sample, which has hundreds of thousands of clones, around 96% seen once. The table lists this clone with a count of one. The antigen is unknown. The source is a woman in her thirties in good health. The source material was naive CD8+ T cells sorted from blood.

The CDR3 loop is CASSYSTGNGYTF. CDR3 sequence (DNA): TGTGCCAGCAGTTACTCGACGGGGAATGGCTACACCTTC. The chain has TRBV6-5 and TRBJ1-2; D unresolved. V lost 0 bases, J lost 6 bases, and 8 bases lay in between. The germline CDR1 and CDR2 sequences are MNHEY and SVGAGI. There are 13 residues in the CDR3.